Listed below are T cell receptor beta chains from one sample, sequenced in a study of control samples from healthy donors and cancer patients. Here immunoSEQ multiplex PCR was the method, and the copy in TCRdb shows in-frame clones only, minus some. Among roughly 400,000 clones listed, around 90% were seen once. Input material: PBMCs. These receptors were taken from a man aged 40-49 years with head and neck cancer. Both conserved end residues are part of each CDR3. A D gene is named only where the DNA matches it firmly. The size entry is marked missing in some rows and otherwise reads once, few, many or a size class.

V gene,D gene,clone size,J gene,CDR3 DNA,CDR3 protein
TRBV27,.,.,TRBJ2-1,TGTGCCAGCAGCCCAGGGGATGAACAGTTCTTC,CASSPGDEQFF
TRBV3-1/TRBV3-2,.,.,TRBJ1-2,TGTGCCAGCAGCCAAGTGACGGGGGAGGAGGACTATGGCTACACCTTC,CASSQVTGEEDYGYTF
TRBV13,.,.,TRBJ2-2,TGTGCCAGCAGCTTGGGATTCGCTAGCGTGAACACCGGGGAGCTGTTTTTT,CASSLGFASVNTGELFF
TRBV5-1,.,.,TRBJ2-5,TGCGCCAGCAAGGGACTCCAAGAGACCCAGTACTTC,CASKGLQETQYF
TRBV5-5,TRBD2,.,TRBJ2-2,TGTGCCAGCAGCTTGAGACTAGCGGGGACTTTACCCTCGGGGACCGGGGAGCTGTTTTTT,CASSLRLAGTLPSGTGELFF
TRBV3-1/TRBV3-2,.,.,TRBJ2-1,TGTGCCAGCAGCCCCACAGGGGGGGGGTACAATGAGCAGTTCTTC,CASSPTGGGYNEQFF
TRBV7-3,TRBD1,.,TRBJ1-1,TGTGCCAGCAGCCCCCGACAGGGGAGTGGAAGTGAAGCTTTCTTT,CASSPRQGSGSEAFF
TRBV29-1,.,.,TRBJ2-2,TGCAGCGTTCCGGGGCCGAGCACCGGGGAGCTGTTTTTT,CSVPGPSTGELFF
TRBV2,.,.,TRBJ1-3,TGTGCCAGCAGTGAGTCCCAGGCCCACTCTGGAAACACCATATATTTT,CASSESQAHSGNTIYF
TRBV27,.,.,TRBJ2-3,TGTGCCAGCAGTTTCCAGGGGACAGATACGCAGTATTTT,CASSFQGTDTQYF
TRBV27,.,.,TRBJ2-2,TGTGCCAGCAGTTACGCAGACACCATCGGCACCGGGGAGCTGTTTTTT,CASSYADTIGTGELFF
TRBV29-1,TRBD1,.,TRBJ1-1,TGCAGCGTTGACCGCTTGACAGGGGGAGGTGAAGCTTTCTTT,CSVDRLTGGGEAFF
TRBV10-1,.,.,TRBJ2-3,TGCGCCAGCAGGGACCGGGACTCCTACACAGATACGCAGTATTTT,CASRDRDSYTDTQYF
TRBV5-1,.,.,TRBJ2-3,TGCGCCAGCAGGTGGGAGGGCACAGATACGCAGTATTTT,CASRWEGTDTQYF
TRBV18,.,.,TRBJ2-2,TGTGCCAGCTCACCGGCGAACATCTTGAACACCGGGGAGCTGTTTTTT,CASSPANILNTGELFF
TRBV19,TRBD1,.,TRBJ2-3,TGTGCCAGTAGTATAGGGGACAGGGCCACAGATACGCAGTATTTT,CASSIGDRATDTQYF
TRBV5-6,.,once,TRBJ2-5,TGTGCCAGCAGCCCCAGGACGTCTTTAGGGACCCAGTACTTC,CASSPRTSLGTQYF
TRBV28,.,.,TRBJ2-1,TGTGCCAGCAGTTTATTAGGGATTTACAATGAGCAGTTCTTC,CASSLLGIYNEQFF
TRBV19,.,.,TRBJ2-7,TGTGCCAGTAGTATGGGGTCTGGACAGCTAACCTACGAGCAGTACTTC,CASSMGSGQLTYEQYF
TRBV6-2/TRBV6-3,TRBD2,.,TRBJ2-5,TGTGCCAGCAGTTACGGACTAGCGGGGAAAGAGACCCAGTACTTC,CASSYGLAGKETQYF
TRBV29-1,.,.,TRBJ1-2,TGCAGCGGTACGCGCTTTCCAGGGGAAGCTAACTATGGCTACACCTTC,CSGTRFPGEANYGYTF
TRBV11-2,.,.,TRBJ2-7,TGTGCCAGCAGCTTAGCCCCCTACGAGCAGTACTTC,CASSLAPYEQYF
TRBV6-5,.,.,TRBJ1-1,TGTGCCAGCAGGGCCCCAGGGGCCTACACTGAAGCTTTCTTT,CASRAPGAYTEAFF
TRBV3-1/TRBV3-2,TRBD1,few,TRBJ1-1,TGTGCCAGCAGCCAAGGACAGGGCCGGGCTGAAGCTTTCTTT,CASSQGQGRAEAFF
TRBV30,.,.,TRBJ2-2,TGTGCCTGGAAAGCGGGCCCGGGGCCCCCCGGGGAGCTGTTTTTT,CAWKAGPGPPGELFF
TRBV9,TRBD1,.,TRBJ2-1,TGTGCCAGCAGCGTAGGTACGACAGGGGGTTCGCGGGAGCAGTTCTTC,CASSVGTTGGSREQFF
TRBV28,TRBD1,.,TRBJ1-4,TGTGCCAGCATTCACAGGGGCGCGACTAATGAAAAACTGTTTTTT,CASIHRGATNEKLFF
TRBV6-2/TRBV6-3,TRBD1,.,TRBJ1-2,TGTGCCAGCAGTTACTATTTCCGGGACAGGAGGAACTATGGCTACACCTTC,CASSYYFRDRRNYGYTF
TRBV19,TRBD1,.,TRBJ1-1,TGTGCCAGTAGTATAACCCCAGGGGGCAACACTGAAGCTTTCTTT,CASSITPGGNTEAFF
TRBV27,.,.,TRBJ2-7,TGTGCCAGCAGTTTATCGGTTAAGGGCTTGGAGCAGTACTTC,CASSLSVKGLEQYF
TRBV14,.,.,TRBJ2-2,TGTGCCAGCAGCAAACTACTCACCGGGGAGCTGTTTTTT,CASSKLLTGELFF
TRBV19,.,.,TRBJ2-1,TGTGCCAGTAGTATGTTGAGTTTTTCGTGGGAGCAGTTCTTC,CASSMLSFSWEQFF
TRBV12-3/TRBV12-4,.,.,TRBJ2-1,TGTGCCAGCAGTCCATATGAGCAGTTCTTC,CASSPYEQFF
TRBV19,.,once,TRBJ2-1,TGTGCCAGTAGTACACTGGATGAGCAGTTCTTC,CASSTLDEQFF
TRBV9,.,.,TRBJ2-7,TGTGCCAGCAGCGTAGTGGCTGCCAGCTCCTACGAGCAGTACTTC,CASSVVAASSYEQYF
TRBV2,.,.,TRBJ1-5,TGTGCCAGCAAGCTTTCGGAGGGGTCCTCGCCCGAGCATTTT,CASKLSEGSSPEHF
TRBV9,.,.,TRBJ2-2,TGTGCCAGCTCCCCGGGAAGCGCCGGGGAGCTGTTTTTT,CASSPGSAGELFF
TRBV3-1/TRBV3-2,TRBD2,.,TRBJ2-1,TGTGCCAGCAGCCCGGGACTAGCCTACTACAATGAGCAGTTCTTC,CASSPGLAYYNEQFF
TRBV19,TRBD1,.,TRBJ1-5,TGTGCCAGCCATGGGAGGGGACAGGGACAGGGCAATCAGCCCCAGCATTTT,CASHGRGQGQGNQPQHF
TRBV3-1/TRBV3-2,.,.,TRBJ2-1,TGTGCCAGCAGCCAAAAGACCGGACAGCACTACAATGAGCAGTTCTTC,CASSQKTGQHYNEQFF
TRBV7-3,.,.,TRBJ2-3,TGTGCCAGCAGCTTACGCGCGGATCACACAGATACGCAGTATTTT,CASSLRADHTDTQYF
TRBV19,.,once,TRBJ2-7,TGTGCCAGTAGTAGGGCAGTCGGCACCTACGAGCAGTACTTC,CASSRAVGTYEQYF
TRBV12-5,.,few,TRBJ2-1,TGTGCTAGTGGTTTGGTAACGGTGGCCTCCTACAATGAGCAGTTCTTC,CASGLVTVASYNEQFF
TRBV5-6,.,.,TRBJ2-5,TGTGCCAGCAGCTTGGAGGCTAGCTGGGAGACCCAGTACTTC,CASSLEASWETQYF
TRBV20-1,TRBD2,.,TRBJ2-1,TGCAGTGCTAGTCGGACTAGCGGGAGTTATGAGCAGTTCTTC,CSASRTSGSYEQFF
TRBV5-4,.,.,TRBJ2-7,TGTGCCAGCAGCCCCGTTGAGGGAGGCCACGAGCAGTACTTC,CASSPVEGGHEQYF
TRBV19,.,.,TRBJ1-1,TGTGCCAGTAGTTCGGCAATCTGGGGTGAAGCTTTCTTT,CASSSAIWGEAFF
TRBV7-9,TRBD2,once,TRBJ2-7,TGTGCCAGCAGCCCGCCCCCTAGCGGACGATCCTACGAGCAGTACTTC,CASSPPPSGRSYEQYF
TRBV6-1,.,.,TRBJ2-1,TGTGCCAGCAGTGAAGGACCGGGTGAGGGTTTCAATGAGCAGTTCTTC,CASSEGPGEGFNEQFF
TRBV9,TRBD1,.,TRBJ1-4,TGTGCCAGCAGCGCAGCCGATACAGGGGGTAGCGAAAAACTGTTTTTT,CASSAADTGGSEKLFF
TRBV5-5,.,.,TRBJ2-7,TGTGCCAGCAGCCGTCCCGGGATGGGCGAGCAGTACTTC,CASSRPGMGEQYF
TRBV11-2,.,.,TRBJ1-1,TGTGCCAGCGGACTAGGGGGGGAAAGAGAAGCTTTCTTT,CASGLGGEREAFF
TRBV6-5,.,.,TRBJ1-2,TGTGCCAGCAGTTACTTAGGGGAGGAGGGCTACACCTTC,CASSYLGEEGYTF